Following are 21 T cell receptor beta chains from one sample sequenced in a study of blood T cell repertoires in COVID-19. The data were produced by immunoSEQ multiplex PCR, yet TCRdb's version contains in-frame clones alone and is incomplete. The sample holds over 200,000 clones, approximately 90% seen once. The specimen sequenced was PBMCs or T cells enriched from blood (not recorded which). These TCRs come from a man between 18 and 35 years old who had recovered from COVID-19.

This clone was observed a single time. The chain has TRBV2 and TRBJ1-4; perhaps TRBD1 as D (6 bases). Trimming removed 5 bases at V and 5 bases at J, with 12 bases between. CDR1 SNHLY and CDR2 FYNNEI come from the germline V gene. The CDR3 is 14 residues long. CDR3 nucleotides: TGTGCCAGCAGTAAGGACAGTACAAATGAAAAACTGTTTTTT. Its protein product is CASSKDSTNEKLFF.

The chain has TRBV5-1 and TRBJ1-1; 7 bases map to TRBD1. With 5 bases clipped from V and 2 bases from J, the junction kept 6 bases outside the gene matches. This CDR3 comprises 14 residues. Germline CDR1 SGHRS, CDR2 YFSETQ. CDR3 DNA: TGCGCCAGCAGGTCAGAAGGGGGCAACACTGAAGCTTTCTTT. As protein: CASRSEGGNTEAFF.

The chain is built from TRBV12-3 or TRBV12-4 and TRBJ2-1; a weak D match, TRBD1 (6 bases). The CDR3 is made up of 13 amino acids. With 5 bases removed from V and 3 bases from J, the gap between germline ends came to 8 bases. The CDR3 DNA follows: TGTGCCAGCAGTCAGGGGAACTACAATGAGCAGTTCTTC. Protein sequence: CASSQGNYNEQFF.

The genes are TRBV10-2 and TRBJ2-7, with 8 bases matching TRBD1. The CDR3 length is 14 residues. V was pared by 4 bases and J by 3 bases, with 5 bases of the junction left unmatched. Germline CDR1 and CDR2: WSHSY and SAAADI. CDR3 nucleotide sequence: TGCGCCAGCAGTGCAGGGGGCGCGAACTACGAGCAGTACTTC. It is translated as CASSAGGANYEQYF.

This chain uses TRBV27 with TRBJ1-5; D gene uncertain. Trimming pared 11 bases from V and 0 bases from J, leaving 17 bases between. The CDR3 has 15 residues. Looked up from germline, CDR1 is MNHEY and CDR2 is SMNVEV (reference sequence). The CDR3 DNA reads TGTGCCTCCTGGGTGGGCTTCGGTAGCAATCAGCCCCAGCATTTT. It is translated as CASWVGFGSNQPQHF.

V and J are TRBV3-1 (or the pseudogene TRBV3-2) and TRBJ2-1; D perhaps matches TRBD1 (5 bases). The germline V and J ends were trimmed by 4 bases and 6 bases, with 13 bases remaining between them. The CDR3 is 14 amino acids. Per germline, CDR1 LGHDT and CDR2 YNNKEL (reference sequence). The chain's CDR3 is CASSLDNGGNEQFF. CDR3 sequence (DNA): TGTGCCAGCAGCCTGGACAATGGTGGCAATGAGCAGTTCTTC.

The gene calls are TRBV3-1 (or the pseudogene TRBV3-2) and TRBJ2-3; 7 positions match TRBD2. The J segment lost 5 bases and the V segment lost 0 bases, leaving 14 bases of the junction unmatched. CDR1 is LGHDT and CDR2 is YNNKEL in the germline V gene (reference sequence). The CDR3 consists of 18 residues. The CDR3 is CASSQDGLGGGPGDTQYF. DNA for the CDR3: TGTGCCAGCAGCCAAGATGGTCTGGGGGGAGGGCCAGGAGATACGCAGTATTTT.

The rearrangement joins TRBV19 to TRBJ1-3; perhaps TRBD1 as D (6 bases). V was cut by 4 bases and J by 0 bases, with 10 bases left in between. This CDR3 spans 15 amino acids. From germline, CDR1 is LNHDA and CDR2 SQIVND (reference sequence). CDR3 bases: TGTGCCAGTAGTAGGACAGCAAGCTCTGGAAACACCATATATTTT. This encodes CASSRTASSGNTIYF.

This rearrangement joins TRBV5-8 to TRBJ2-2; 14 bases are a match to TRBD2. Losses at the gene ends were 2 bases for V and 4 bases for J; bases not matched to a gene: 1. Germline values: CDR1 SGHTS, CDR2 YDEGEE. The CDR3 extends over 16 amino acids. The DNA of the CDR3 is TGTGCCAGCAGCTTCGGGACTAGCGGGGGCACCGGGGAGCTGTTTTTT. Translation gives CASSFGTSGGTGELFF.

This clone has a handful of counts. This chain joins TRBV4-1 and TRBJ2-2; D remains ambiguous. Looked up from germline, CDR1 is MGHRA and CDR2 is YSYEKL. V was clipped by 5 bases and J by 2 bases, with 12 bases between them. The CDR3 runs to 15 residues. The DNA of the CDR3 is TGCGCCAGCAGCGCACAGCCGCGAAACACCGGGGAGCTGTTTTTT. It is translated as CASSAQPRNTGELFF.

The chain recombines TRBV4-2 with TRBJ1-4, with 10 bases identical to TRBD1. In germline, CDR1 is LGHNA, CDR2 YNFKEQ. The CDR3 extends over 20 amino acids. The trim removed 1 base at V and 0 bases at J, leaving 11 bases unmatched. CDR3 region: CASSQVPGTGEGSTNEKLFF. The DNA of the CDR3 is TGTGCCAGCAGCCAAGTCCCCGGGACAGGGGAGGGGTCAACTAATGAAAAACTGTTTTTT.

V gene TRBV19 combines with J gene TRBJ1-5; 8 nucleotides align to TRBD1. Germline CDR1 LNHDA, CDR2 SQIVND (reference sequence). The CDR3 loop spans 13 amino acids. Trimming at V came to 4 bases and at J to 7 bases, leaving 3 bases not matched to a gene. The CDR3 here is CASSKTGVQPQHF. The CDR3 DNA follows: TGTGCCAGTAGTAAGACAGGGGTGCAGCCCCAGCATTTT.

The chain employs TRBV5-1 and TRBJ2-3; D possibly corresponds to TRBD2 (7 bases). The germline CDR1 and CDR2 sequences are SGHRS and YFSETQ. The germline V and J ends were trimmed by 0 bases and 6 bases, with 11 bases remaining between them. The CDR3 loop spans 14 amino acids. CDR3 protein: CASSLVAGADTQYF. The CDR3 coding sequence is TGCGCCAGCAGCTTGGTCGCGGGGGCGGATACGCAGTATTTT.

The rearrangement uses TRBV15 and TRBJ1-5, with a possible D match to TRBD1 (6 bases). Trimming stripped 4 bases from V and 2 bases from J, with 18 bases between. CDR1 is LNHNV, CDR2 YYDKDF, per germline (reference sequence). The CDR3 contains 17 residues. For the CDR3, the DNA is TGTGCCACCAGCACAAGAGATACCAGGGGTGGCAATCAGCCCCAGCATTTT. This encodes CATSTRDTRGGNQPQHF.

The gene calls are TRBV19 and TRBJ1-2; 10 bases are a match to TRBD1. V dropped 7 bases and J dropped 4; count of bases not matched to a gene: 9. The CDR3 extends over 15 amino acids. Germline CDR1 reads LNHDA; CDR2 reads SQIVND (reference sequence). The CDR3 sequence is CASIPGTGAAYGYTF. In DNA, the CDR3 is TGTGCCAGTATCCCCGGGACAGGGGCTGCCTATGGCTACACCTTC.

This clone was seen only a few times. The chain has TRBV5-1 and TRBJ2-3; 8 nucleotides align to TRBD2. Trimming took 4 bases from V and 3 from J; bases not matched to a gene: 13. The CDR3 totals 17 residues. Germline values: CDR1 SGHRS, CDR2 YFSETQ. The CDR3 nucleotides are TGCGCCAGCAGCCACTCGGCAGCGGGGGCAGGTACAGATACGCAGTATTTT. It translates to CASSHSAAGAGTDTQYF.

The chain has TRBV5-4 and TRBJ2-3; TRBD2 agrees at 12 bases. The CDR3 is 16 amino acids. V dropped 0 bases and J dropped 5; count of bases not matched to a gene: 4. The V gene's germline CDR1 is SGHNT and CDR2 YYREEE (reference sequence). DNA for the CDR3: TGTGCCAGCAGCTTGGGACTAGCGGGAGTAGAAGATACGCAGTATTTT. Residues: CASSLGLAGVEDTQYF.

The rearrangement uses TRBV7-8 and TRBJ1-5, with D unresolved. This CDR3 contains 16 residues. Trimming cost V 4 bases and J 2 bases, with 15 bases left between them. Germline lookup yields CDR1 SGHVS and CDR2 FQNEAQ. The CDR3 bases are TGTGCCAGCAGCTCCATCCTAGGTGTACGCAATCAGCCCCAGCATTTT. Encoded protein: CASSSILGVRNQPQHF.

This chain connects TRBV18 to TRBJ2-2; no clear D gene. The CDR3 has 15 residues. V lost 8 bases to trimming and J lost 2 bases, with 15 bases between them. Germline V gives CDR1 KGHSH, CDR2 LQKENI. The CDR3 protein is CASTQNSPNTGELFF. The DNA for the CDR3 is TGTGCCAGCACCCAGAATAGCCCTAACACCGGGGAGCTGTTTTTT.

The rearrangement joins TRBV19 to TRBJ1-2; D remains unclear. The germline V gene encodes CDR1 LNHDA and CDR2 SQIVND (reference sequence). This CDR3 contains 12 residues. V shed 3 bases and J shed 8 bases, with 10 bases lying between them. The CDR3 spells CASSMGGLGYTF. CDR3 coding DNA: TGTGCCAGTAGTATGGGCGGGCTGGGCTACACCTTC.

There are a few counts of this clone. The chain couples TRBV4-2 to TRBJ2-1; TRBD2 agrees at 10 bases. The CDR3 totals 15 residues. The germline CDR1 and CDR2 sequences are LGHNA and YNFKEQ. V lost 4 bases and J lost 3; bases outside the gene matches: 3. The CDR3 sequence: CASSRTSGIYNEQFF. CDR3 sequence (DNA): TGTGCCAGCAGCCGTACTAGCGGGATCTACAATGAGCAGTTCTTC.